One and the same sample provided the 20 T cell receptor beta chains below, sequenced in a study of blood T cell repertoires in COVID-19. The protocol was immunoSEQ multiplex PCR, while the TCRdb copy is restricted to in-frame clones and leaves out a portion. This table holds 260,000 or so clones, around 90% found once. Input material: peripheral blood. These receptor sequences come from a human donor in a cohort sampled during active COVID-19.

This rearrangement joins TRBV6-1 to TRBJ2-6; D not certain. Trimming stripped 0 bases from V and 0 bases from J, with 3 bases between. The CDR3 length is 15 residues. CDR1 is MNHNS, CDR2 SASEGT, per germline. This CDR3 reads CASSEASSGANVLTF. In DNA form, the CDR3 reads TGTGCCAGCAGTGAAGCCAGCTCTGGGGCCAACGTCCTGACTTTC.

CDR3 protein: CAAGLNTQYF. CDR3 nucleotide sequence: TGTGCCGCAGGCCTAAATACGCAGTATTTT. The chain carries TRBV6-5 and TRBJ2-3, with D uncertain. Germline CDR1 MNHEY, CDR2 SVGAGI. The CDR3 contains 10 residues. Trimming shortened V by 11 bases and J by 7 bases, and 10 bases separated the two germline ends.

This chain links TRBV4-1 with TRBJ2-7, with 8 nucleotides matching TRBD2. Losses at the gene ends were 3 bases for V and 2 bases for J; bases not matched to a gene: 3. The length of the CDR3 is 14 residues. Per germline, CDR1 MGHRA and CDR2 YSYEKL. The chain's CDR3 is CASSHGGGTYEQYF. The CDR3 coding sequence is TGCGCCAGCAGCCATGGCGGGGGGACCTACGAGCAGTACTTC.

V gene TRBV7-2 combines with J gene TRBJ1-2; D is ambiguous. The germline CDR1 and CDR2 sequences are SGHTA and FQGNSA. V lost 0 bases to trimming and J lost 3 bases, with 8 bases between them. CDR3 length: 14 residues. Written as DNA, the CDR3 is TGTGCCAGCAGCTTAGCGGTGGCAGACTATGGCTACACCTTC. Translating gives CASSLAVADYGYTF.

A note on this clone: At one boundary the junction diverges from the germline segment, which might be a read error. The V gene is TRBV12-3 or TRBV12-4, the J gene TRBJ1-2; D may be TRBD1 (5 bases). This CDR3 is built from 11 residues. The CDR3 DNA sequence: TGTGCCAGCAGTTCCCAATTGACAGTTTTCTTC. It translates to CASSSQLTVFF.

J is TRBJ1-6 and V is TRBV5-1; D not certain. The CDR3 length is 14 residues. CDR1 is SGHRS and CDR2 is YFSETQ in the germline V gene. V was clipped by 4 bases and J by 12 bases, with 17 bases between them. CDR3 DNA sequence: TGCGCCAGCAGCCCCTCCCTACCAGAGGGACCCCTCCACTTT. This sequence encodes CASSPSLPEGPLHF.

This chain connects TRBV25-1 to TRBJ2-7; D perhaps matches TRBD1 (6 bases). Germline CDR1 reads MGHDK; CDR2 reads SYGVNS. The CDR3 runs to 14 residues. Trimming left V 1 base short and J 3 bases short, with 10 bases between. CDR3 loop: CASSEWGQGYEQYF. Here the CDR3 DNA reads TGTGCCAGCAGTGAATGGGGACAAGGCTACGAGCAGTACTTC.

The genes are TRBV6-5 and TRBJ1-1; D unclear. Germline assignment: CDR1 MNHEY and CDR2 SVGAGI. CDR3 length: 12 residues. V lost 10 bases to trimming and J lost 1 base, with 10 bases between them. In DNA, the CDR3 is TGTGCCACCAACAGAGCGAACACTGAAGCTTTCTTT. Protein: CATNRANTEAFF.

In this sample, this clone turned up a few times. The chain links TRBV11-2 to TRBJ1-1; D is uncertain. V gave up 8 bases and J gave up 1 base, with 20 bases separating them. CDR1 is SGHAT and CDR2 is FQNNGV in the germline V gene. This CDR3 region has 16 residues. The CDR3 sequence is CASSINGHRGNTEAFF. CDR3 in DNA: TGTGCCAGCTCAATTAACGGTCACCGAGGGAACACTGAAGCTTTCTTT.

The chain combines TRBV27 with TRBJ1-1; TRBD1 might be the D (5 bases). The germline gives CDR1 MNHEY, CDR2 SMNVEV (reference sequence). V shed 3 bases and J shed 7 bases, with 15 bases lying between them. This CDR3 has 14 residues. The CDR3 DNA is TGTGCCAGCAGTTTCTCACGGGGGGATCATGAAGCTTTCTTT. This sequence encodes CASSFSRGDHEAFF.

This chain links TRBV9 with TRBJ2-7; TRBD2 matches 10 bases. Germline V gives CDR1 SGDLS, CDR2 YYNGEE. Trimming took 0 bases from V and 7 from J; bases not matched to a gene: 7. The CDR3 spans 15 residues. Here the CDR3 DNA reads TGTGCCAGCAGCGTAGGCAGCGGGGGGGCCCAGGAGCAGTACTTC. Amino acids: CASSVGSGGAQEQYF.

The rearrangement links TRBV19 to TRBJ1-5, with 7 bases aligning to TRBD1. The germline V gene encodes CDR1 LNHDA and CDR2 SQIVND (reference sequence). With V trimmed by 0 bases and J by 0 bases, 5 bases remained unmatched. This CDR3 spans 17 amino acids. CDR3 loop: CASSIDHRGLSNQPQHF. The CDR3 nucleotides are TGTGCCAGTAGTATAGATCATAGGGGGCTTAGCAATCAGCCCCAGCATTTT. Full variable domain (missing parts from reference TRBV19 and TRBJ1-5): DGGITQSPKYLFRKEGQNVTLSCEQNLNHDAMYWYRQDPGQGLRLIYYSQIVNDFQKGDIAEGYSVSREKKESFPLTVTSAQKNPTAFYLCASSIDHRGLSNQPQHFGDGTRLSIL.

The chain links TRBV6-5 to TRBJ1-2; no clear D. Germline V gene sequence: CDR1 MNHEY, CDR2 SVGAGI. The CDR3 runs 13 residues. V was trimmed by 6 bases and J by 4 bases, leaving 12 bases between them. CDR3 in DNA: TGTGCCAGCAGCCGCAGAGGGCTCTATGGCTACACCTTC. Translation: CASSRRGLYGYTF.

In nucleotides, the CDR3 is TGTGCCAGTAGTGGCAGGGGGACGAACACTGAAGCTTTCTTT. It yields the protein CASSGRGTNTEAFF. The chain joins TRBV19 to TRBJ1-1, with TRBD1 identical over 7 bases. Unmatched junction bases numbered 4, after V lost 5 bases and J lost 1 base. Germline V CDR1 and CDR2: LNHDA, SQIVND (reference sequence). The CDR3 contains 14 residues.

The chain has TRBV19 and TRBJ2-7; maybe TRBD2 (6 bases). CDR3 length equals 13 residues. Per the germline V gene, CDR1 is LNHDA and CDR2 is SQIVND (reference sequence). V was trimmed by 5 bases and J by 9 bases, leaving 17 bases between them. As DNA, the CDR3 is TGTGCCAGTAGTGAAACGACTAGGACCGGGCAGTACTTC. This sequence encodes CASSETTRTGQYF.

The chain links TRBV19 to TRBJ1-2; D call uncertain. The germline V gene encodes CDR1 LNHDA and CDR2 SQIVND (reference sequence). This CDR3 region has 11 residues. V shed 7 bases and J shed 7 bases, with 10 bases lying between them. The CDR3 region is CASTAHTGYTF. The CDR3 DNA sequence: TGTGCCAGTACCGCCCACACTGGCTACACCTTC.

The chain combines TRBV10-3 with TRBJ1-4, with TRBD1 as a possible D gene (6 bases). There are 13 residues in the CDR3. The V end was cut by 3 bases, the J end by 8 bases, with 10 bases between. From germline, CDR1 is ENHRY and CDR2 SYGVKD. In nucleotides, the CDR3 is TGTGCCATCAGTGATCAAACAGGGGAAAAACTGTTTTTT. The encoded protein is CAISDQTGEKLFF.

This chain joins TRBV5-4 and TRBJ2-2; D might be TRBD1 (5 bases). The CDR3 is 16 residues long. Germline CDR1 SGHNT, CDR2 YYREEE (reference sequence). Trimming took 4 bases from V and 3 from J, leaving 16 bases between them. As DNA, the CDR3 is TGTGCCAGCAGCGGCCAACAGGACGGATACACCGGGGAGCTGTTTTTT. This gives the protein CASSGQQDGYTGELFF.

V is TRBV4-2 and J is TRBJ2-7; TRBD2 matches 8 bases. The CDR3 is 15 residues long. The V gene end was trimmed by 0 bases and the J gene end by 5 bases; junction bases not matched to a gene: 6. Germline-derived CDR1 and CDR2 are LGHNA and YNFKEQ. CDR3 region: CASSQETGGFDEQYF. Written as DNA, the CDR3 is TGTGCCAGCAGCCAAGAAACGGGGGGGTTTGACGAGCAGTACTTC.

This chain joins TRBV5-1 and TRBJ1-1; 10 bases are a match to TRBD1. With 4 bases clipped from V and 4 bases from J, the junction kept 7 bases outside the gene matches. Germline values: CDR1 SGHRS, CDR2 YFSETQ. The CDR3 totals 15 residues. Here the CDR3 reads CASSLRQGAGTEAFF. The CDR3, as DNA: TGCGCCAGCAGCCTCAGACAGGGGGCTGGCACTGAAGCTTTCTTT.